The rows below give T cell receptor beta chains drawn from one sample of a study of cytomegalovirus exposure and HLA in healthy donors. Assay: immunoSEQ multiplex PCR; the TCRdb copy retains only in-frame clones and omits some. The table has over 150,000 clones, around 76% seen once. Sequencing input: PBMCs. The receptor set was obtained from a girl under 18 in good health and CMV-seropositive. CDR3s include the opening cysteine and the closing phenylalanine or tryptophan. Fields, in order: J gene, V gene, CDR3 protein.

>TRBJ2-7|TRBV28
CASSWGLAGEYEQYF
>TRBJ2-7|TRBV18
CASSLGLAGNLEQYF
>TRBJ1-5|TRBV19
CASSIRGEQPQHF
>TRBJ1-1|TRBV20-1
CSASQNTEAFF
>TRBJ1-2|TRBV15
CATSRDESGTDPYGYTF
>TRBJ1-3|TRBV5-1
CASSGTGIRSGNTIYF
>TRBJ2-1|TRBV11-2
CASSLKGTGAVREQFF
>TRBJ2-1|TRBV6-1
CASTLPSGSLSEQFF
>TRBJ2-2|TRBV6-5
CASGRGGFNTGELFF
>TRBJ1-2|TRBV19
CASSTHSAGTGAYGYTF
>TRBJ1-1|TRBV7-2
CASSLSVARLNTEAFF
>TRBJ2-3|TRBV29-1
CSVEDPRVSTDTQYF
>TRBJ1-1|TRBV30
CAWNTGRTEAFF
>TRBJ1-5|TRBV19
CASSIGAYSNQPQHF
>TRBJ1-1|TRBV29-1
CSVVQGRFTEAFF
>TRBJ2-3|TRBV7-9
CASSPRDRPNTDTQYF
>TRBJ2-5|TRBV28
CASSLRGTGGDETQYF
>TRBJ1-2|TRBV30
CAWSVLGRRNGYTF
>TRBJ2-3|TRBV5-1
CASSSVSGTDTQYF
>TRBJ1-3|TRBV7-2
CASSFGGRNTIYF
>TRBJ1-3|TRBV11-3
CASSFQQGPSSGNTIYF
>TRBJ2-4|TRBV30
CAWRGTGSDIQYF
>TRBJ2-1|TRBV29-1
CSVVRGLAENNEQFF
>TRBJ2-7|TRBV29-1
CSVGSYGLAYEQYF